This T cell receptor beta chain was recovered during a study of human T cells and chemical hapten exposure. Study-level background: After 6 days, upper back 0.01% DPC patch tests were scored.

General study findings and limits: Expanded TCRs grouped into significantly more large CDR3 similarity clusters than controls produced.

TCRdb itself ran the RACE reads through MiXCR, one entry per CDR3 protein. The sample shows about 93,000 distinct CDR3 sequences, 8.5% to 9% of them seen only once. The germline V and J ends were trimmed by 1 base and 9 bases, with 13 bases remaining between them. The germline CDR1 and CDR2 sequences are SGHTA and FQGNSA. The CDR3 extends over 15 amino acids. The time point: pre-sensitization, week 0. Treatment noted: therapeutic diphenylcyclopropenone sensitization with weekly scalp DPC. Notes on this clonotype: Its cognate antigen is unknown.

V gene TRBV7-2 combines with J gene TRBJ1-6; D ambiguous. The source material was whole blood, sampled in connection with sensitization to the hapten diphenylcyclopropenone (DPC). This TCR derives from a man aged 35 to 55 with alopecia areata. Some clones in this sample may be carry-over from other donors' samples. The CDR3 region is CASSLEVQLGSPLHF. The DNA for the CDR3 is TGTGCCAGCAGCTTAGAGGTCCAACTAGGTTCACCCCTCCACTTT.